This TCR beta chain was identified during a study of graft-versus-host responses after intestinal transplantation. Study at large: Every transplant recipient was induced with anti-thymocyte globulin, then maintained on tacrolimus and steroids for roughly 3 years. Whole-study results and caveats: Marrow from the recipient contained GvH clones, some of which had appeared first in ileum or blood. Early HvG declines after transplant were associated with peak circulating GvH clone levels.

Of note for this clone: Its antigen is as yet unknown.

Assay used: immunoSEQ multiplex PCR; TCRdb lists only in-frame clones, some missing. The sample contains about 120,000 clones, 90% to 95% of which appear only once. V was clipped by 3 bases and J by 5 bases, with 15 bases between them. The CDR3 spans 15 residues. The germline CDR1 and CDR2 sequences are SGDLS and YYNGEE. The sample consisted of unstimulated CD4+ T cells sorted from spleen or lymph node cells, taken before intestinal transplant. This clonotype was obtained from a human donor who received an intestinal transplant. The V gene is TRBV9, the J gene TRBJ1-5, with D perhaps matching TRBD1 (5 bases). The CDR3 nucleotides read TGTGCCAGCAGCGCCAACGGGGGTTCTTATCAGCCCCAGCATTTT. This gives the protein CASSANGGSYQPQHF.